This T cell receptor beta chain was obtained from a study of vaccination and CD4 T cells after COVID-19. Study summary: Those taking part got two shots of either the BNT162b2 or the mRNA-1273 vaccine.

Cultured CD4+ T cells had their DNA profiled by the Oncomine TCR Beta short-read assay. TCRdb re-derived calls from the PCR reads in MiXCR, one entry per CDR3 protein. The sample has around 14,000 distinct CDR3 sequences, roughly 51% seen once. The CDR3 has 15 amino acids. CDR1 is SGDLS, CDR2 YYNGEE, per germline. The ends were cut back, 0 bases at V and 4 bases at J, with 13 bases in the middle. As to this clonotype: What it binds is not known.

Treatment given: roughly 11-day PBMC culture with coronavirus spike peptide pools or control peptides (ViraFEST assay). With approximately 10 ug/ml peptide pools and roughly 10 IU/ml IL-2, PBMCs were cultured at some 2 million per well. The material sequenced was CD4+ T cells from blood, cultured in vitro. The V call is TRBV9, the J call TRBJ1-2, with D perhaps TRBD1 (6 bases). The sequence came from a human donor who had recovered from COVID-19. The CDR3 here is CASSVEGVSVYGYTF. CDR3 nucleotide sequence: TGTGCCAGCAGCGTAGAGGGGGTTTCGGTCTATGGCTACACCTTC.